Below are 5 T cell receptor beta chains sequenced from a single sample in a study of blood T cells in healthy people across ages (dated by TCRdb to about 2015). Receptors were amplified or captured by 5' RACE. Sequencing relied on an Illumina HiSeq 2500. A second roughly 6 to 11 cycle PCR used a sample-barcoded 5' primer and a J-beta primer mix. The public reads were reanalyzed by TCRdb: fastp trimming at Q25, MiXCR alignment, in-frame beta chains only. Entries are consolidated by CDR3 protein sequence, retaining the most common genes and DNA. Counted in this sample were 1.5 million to 2 million distinct CDR3 sequences; about 49% of them appeared once. The ten largest clonotypes hold less than 2.5% of the sample. The specimen sequenced was blood. The source of these receptors is a woman in her thirties or forties in good health.

V is TRBV7-6 and J is TRBJ2-4, with a possible D match to TRBD1 (5 bases). The V end was cut by 2 bases, the J end by 8 bases, with 13 bases between. This CDR3 is 14 amino acids long. The germline gives CDR1 SGHVS, CDR2 FNYEAQ. The CDR3 sequence is CASSLTPRADIQYF. CDR3 nucleotides: TGTGCCAGCAGCTTAACCCCCAGGGCGGACATTCAGTACTTC.

The chain combines TRBV12-3 or TRBV12-4 with TRBJ1-2, with 7 bases that match TRBD1. The CDR3 totals 13 residues. Trimming removed 7 bases from V and 7 bases from J; junction bases left unmatched: 9. This CDR3 reads CASTLQGVVGYTF. The CDR3 DNA sequence: TGTGCCAGCACCCTTCAGGGGGTGGTTGGCTACACCTTC.

The rearrangement uses TRBV20-1 and TRBJ1-1; 8 bases line up with TRBD1. This CDR3 is built from 13 residues. V lost 3 bases, J lost 8 bases, and 8 bases stayed unmatched. In germline, CDR1 is DFQATT, CDR2 SNEGSKA (reference sequence). Here the CDR3 DNA reads TGCAGTGCTAGTGCAGGGGGCGCCTTGGAAGCTTTCTTT. Amino acid sequence: CSASAGGALEAFF.

J is TRBJ1-2 and V is TRBV7-2; D perhaps matches TRBD1 (6 bases). From germline, CDR1 is SGHTA and CDR2 FQGNSA. Trimming removed 4 bases from V and 1 base from J, with 19 bases in between. The CDR3 extends over 17 amino acids. The CDR3 loop is CASSSSDGTIINYGYTF. Here the CDR3 DNA reads TGTGCCAGCAGCTCCTCAGATGGGACAATCATTAACTATGGCTACACCTTC.

The V call is TRBV19, the J call TRBJ2-3, with 8 bases aligning to TRBD2. The trim removed 11 bases at V and 2 bases at J, leaving 12 bases unmatched. The CDR3 sequence is 15 residues long. Germline assignment: CDR1 LNHDA and CDR2 SQIVND (reference sequence). The CDR3 loop reads CARTFVAGPTDTQYF. The CDR3 nucleotides read TGTGCCCGTACTTTCGTAGCGGGACCCACAGATACGCAGTATTTT.